This T cell receptor (beta chain) emerged from a study of graft-versus-host responses after intestinal transplantation. Measured with immunoSEQ multiplex PCR; TCRdb has only the in-frame clones, and not every one. Of 20,000 to 25,000 clones in the sample, 56% were seen once. Once the reaction had ended, proliferating CFSE-low CD3+CD4+ and CD3+CD8+ responders were sorted. Whole-study results and caveats: When patients had graft-donor T cell macrochimerism, their allografts held high graft-versus-host to host-versus-graft clonal ratios. There was an association between peak levels of circulating GvH clones and early post-transplant HvG declines.

This CDR3 contains 13 residues. Germline CDR1 is SGHTA and CDR2 is FQGNSA. V gave up 2 bases and J gave up 2 bases, with 6 bases separating them. The TCR sequence derives from a human patient who received an intestinal transplant. The material sequenced was alloreactive CD4+ T cells from a mixed lymphocyte reaction culture, taken before intestinal transplant. Regarding subset: CFSE-low proliferating T cells sorted from roughly six-day pre-transplant mixed lymphocyte reaction (GvH or HvG direction). This chain links TRBV7-2 with TRBJ1-2; D might be TRBD1 (5 bases). CDR3 DNA sequence: TGTGCCAGCAGCTTACAGGGAAACTATGGCTACACCTTC. This translates into CASSLQGNYGYTF.